This section outlines one T cell receptor (beta chain) sequence together with its context. The antigen is undetermined. Sequencing of each sample assayed around 10^5 TCR templates. TCRdb's copy holds only in-frame clones and misses some; the assay was immunoSEQ multiplex PCR. The sample consists of around 100,000 clones, approximately 90% of them appearing once. The sample is drawn from a study of siplizumab effects on memory and regulatory T cells. General study findings and limits: Memory T cells appeared less diverse than naive cells, which seemed to contribute substantially to alloresponse. Significantly reduced by siplizumab was the cumulative frequency of alloreactive sequences, namely those traceable to unstimulated CD4+ memory cells.

The sequenced material came from Tregs sorted from blood. This receptor was taken from a human donor in good health.

The DNA for the CDR3 is TGCGCCAGCAGCCAAGATCCCGCGTTCCTTCGGGCAGCGAACACCGGGGAGCTGTTTTTT. The encoded protein is CASSQDPAFLRAANTGELFF. The chain employs TRBV4-1 and TRBJ2-2; D is unresolved. Deletions cut 0 bases from V and 0 bases from J, with 20 bases between. This CDR3 spans 20 amino acids. CDR1 and CDR2 (germline): MGHRA, YSYEKL.